The T cell receptor beta chain described here comes from a study of cytomegalovirus exposure and HLA in healthy donors. Overall study: The platform used for the roughly 130 validation repertoires matched that of the approximately 670 first-cohort repertoires, a later analysis reported.

Concerning this clone: Its target is unknown.

The repertoire was sequenced with immunoSEQ multiplex PCR; TCRdb's copy has only in-frame clones and lacks some. The data contain 250,000 to 350,000 clones, 75% to 90% of them seen just once; the ten biggest clones take up about 0.8%. Overall study findings and caveats: It was reportedly the case that the classifier diagnosed cytomegalovirus status with high specificity and sensitivity. The authors confirmed in vitro that three CMV-associated chains were specific for CMV antigens. Rarity held for most TCR sequences, but there were some public TCRs that occurred in many donors.

The TCR originated in a woman aged 18 to 35 in good health and CMV-seronegative. The specimen sequenced was PBMCs.

CDR3 DNA sequence: TGTGCCAGCAGCTTAAAAGGGAGTCGGGATCCAGCGCGTGATACGCAGTATTTT. Amino acids: CASSLKGSRDPARDTQYF. The rearrangement uses TRBV7-2 and TRBJ2-3, with D tentatively TRBD2 (5 bases). Germline V lookup: CDR1 SGHTA, CDR2 FQGNSA. Trimming shortened V by 2 bases and J by 6 bases, and 24 bases separated the two germline ends. The CDR3 contains 18 residues.